The 30 T cell receptor beta chains given below trace back to one sample, sequenced in a study of cytomegalovirus exposure and HLA in healthy donors. The PCR used 60 Vbeta and 13 Jbeta primers. Some clones are missing from TCRdb's copy, which holds only in-frame ones; the method was immunoSEQ multiplex PCR. The sample has about 180,000 clones, around 80% seen once. Sequenced material: PBMCs. These receptors came from a woman aged 40 to 50 in good health and CMV-seronegative.

The chain links TRBV7-2 to TRBJ2-3; D remains unclear. The CDR3 is 16 amino acids. V lost 4 bases, J lost 4 bases, and 18 bases lay in between. The germline CDR1 and CDR2 sequences are SGHTA and FQGNSA. CDR3 bases: TGTGCCAGCAGCTCGCTCGGATATGGGCGTTCAGATACGCAGTATTTT. Translated, it gives CASSSLGYGRSDTQYF.

The CDR3 spells CASSPRQESYEQYF. CDR3 bases: TGTGCCAGCAGTCCGAGACAGGAATCCTACGAGCAGTACTTC. The V call is TRBV6-5, the J call TRBJ2-7, with a possible D match to TRBD1 (6 bases). Germline V gene data show CDR1 as MNHEY and CDR2 as SVGAGI. Between the trimmed V and J ends, which lost 5 bases and 1 base, there was a span of 12 bases. CDR3 length: 14 residues.

The V gene is TRBV7-9, the J gene TRBJ2-1; weak D call: TRBD2 (5 bases). Germline loops: CDR1 SEHNR, CDR2 FQNEAQ (reference sequence). CDR3 size: 19 residues. Trimming took off 1 base at V and 0 bases at J, with 19 bases between the two ends. Written as DNA, the CDR3 is TGTGCCAGCAGCTTAGGGGCTGCTAGGGAGTATGGCTCCTACAATGAGCAGTTCTTC. Its translation: CASSLGAAREYGSYNEQFF.

The chain's CDR3 is CASRVSSSAFF. DNA of the CDR3: TGTGCCAGCAGGGTTAGTAGTTCCGCTTTCTTT. This chain links TRBV28 with TRBJ1-1; D is uncertain. The CDR3 is made up of 11 amino acids. From germline, CDR1 is MDHEN and CDR2 SYDVKM. V was clipped by 6 bases and J by 11 bases, with 13 bases between them.

The V gene is TRBV28, the J gene TRBJ2-5, with TRBD2 matching over 11 bases. Trimming took 2 bases from V and 2 from J; bases not matched to a gene: 4. Germline V gene data show CDR1 as MDHEN and CDR2 as SYDVKM. The CDR3 length is 16 residues. CDR3 nucleotide sequence: TGTGCCAGCAGTTTAGCTTTAGCGGGGGGGCAAGAGACCCAGTACTTC. Translated, it gives CASSLALAGGQETQYF.

This chain connects TRBV5-6 to TRBJ1-1; D is unresolved. This CDR3 spans 12 amino acids. CDR1 SGHDT and CDR2 YYEEEE come from the germline V gene. Between the trimmed V and J ends, which lost 7 bases and 4 bases, there was a span of 11 bases. Here the CDR3 DNA reads TGTGCCAGCGGCGGGGAAACCACTGAAGCTTTCTTT. It specifies CASGGETTEAFF.

The V and J genes are TRBV7-6 and TRBJ2-5, with D maybe TRBD1 (6 bases). The closer fit of TRBJ2-7 to the DNA end suggests the J call may be wrong. This CDR3 is built from 13 residues. From germline, CDR1 is SGHVS and CDR2 FNYEAQ. The CDR3 coding sequence is TGTGCCAGCAGCCTCAGGGGCCCCTACGAGCAGTACTTC. It translates to CASSLRGPYEQYF.

This clone has only one observation. This chain uses TRBV19 with TRBJ1-1; maybe TRBD1 (5 bases). V was trimmed by 7 bases and J by 11 bases, leaving 17 bases between them. The CDR3 has 12 amino acids. Germline V CDR1 and CDR2: LNHDA, SQIVND (reference sequence). In DNA, the CDR3 is TGTGCCAGTATGGGGGGTTTTTTGTTTGCTTTCTTT. This codes for CASMGGFLFAFF.

A few counts support this clone. The J gene is TRBJ2-3, the V gene TRBV5-6, with D possibly being TRBD1 (5 bases). Germline assignment: CDR1 SGHDT and CDR2 YYEEEE. The CDR3 runs to 14 residues. Deletions cut 0 bases from V and 7 bases from J, with 12 bases between. CDR3 nucleotide sequence: TGTGCCAGCAGCTTGGCCCTCAGGGTACATACGCAGTATTTT. The encoded protein is CASSLALRVHTQYF.

V and J are TRBV29-1 and TRBJ1-2; 9 nucleotides match TRBD1. V lost 0 bases and J lost 5; bases outside the gene matches: 28. CDR1 and CDR2 from the germline V gene are SQVTM and ANQGSEA. This CDR3 is 22 amino acids long. This chain's CDR3 is CSVEDRIRFSRGQGSPLYGYTF. CDR3 DNA: TGCAGCGTTGAAGATCGAATCCGATTTAGTAGGGGACAGGGATCCCCCCTGTATGGCTACACCTTC.

This clone was recorded a few times. This chain connects TRBV6-5 to TRBJ2-3, with TRBD1 matching 9 bases. The germline V gene encodes CDR1 MNHEY and CDR2 SVGAGI. With V trimmed by 9 bases and J by 5 bases, 9 bases remained unmatched. This CDR3 is 14 amino acids long. The CDR3 region has the DNA TGTGCCAGTTCGGCGGGACAGGGCAAAGATACGCAGTATTTT. It is translated as CASSAGQGKDTQYF.

This clone was picked up one time. The chain combines TRBV7-2 with TRBJ1-1; no firm D call. The CDR3 has 15 amino acids. V lost 1 base, J lost 1 base, and 10 bases lay in between. Germline CDR1 reads SGHTA; CDR2 reads FQGNSA. CDR3 residues: CASSLERWRNTEAFF. The CDR3 DNA reads TGTGCCAGCAGCTTAGAAAGGTGGAGGAACACTGAAGCTTTCTTT.

The J gene is TRBJ2-3, the V gene TRBV19; TRBD2 might be the D (5 bases). CDR1 and CDR2 (germline): LNHDA, SQIVND (reference sequence). Trimming removed 5 bases at V and 6 bases at J, with 15 bases between. CDR3 size: 14 residues. The chain's CDR3 is CASSSRTGWDTQYF. Here the CDR3 DNA reads TGTGCCAGTAGTTCACGGACGGGGTGGGATACGCAGTATTTT.

This sequence joins TRBV28 and TRBJ2-7, with 8 bases lining up with TRBD2. Germline assignment: CDR1 MDHEN and CDR2 SYDVKM. Germline trimming cut 6 bases from V and 4 bases from J; bases unmatched to any gene: 11. This CDR3 has 15 residues. The CDR3 DNA follows: TGTGCCAGCAGCCAAGCGGGAGCCTCAGGTTACGAGCAGTACTTC. It translates to CASSQAGASGYEQYF.

The gene calls are TRBV4-2 and TRBJ2-7; 10 positions match TRBD2. V lost 0 bases, J lost 2 bases, and 10 bases stayed unmatched. CDR3 length: 18 amino acids. From germline, CDR1 is LGHNA and CDR2 YNFKEQ. The CDR3 bases are TGTGCCAGCAGCCAAGATTCGGTGGGAGCGGGAGGGACCTACGAGCAGTACTTC. This gives the protein CASSQDSVGAGGTYEQYF.

This chain connects TRBV28 to TRBJ2-3; maybe TRBD2 (6 bases). This CDR3 is 15 amino acids long. Germline V gene lookup returns CDR1 MDHEN and CDR2 SYDVKM. Trimming left V 5 bases short and J 0 bases short, with 12 bases between. CDR3 residues: CASSPEGGSTDTQYF. The CDR3 coding sequence is TGTGCCAGCAGTCCCGAGGGAGGTAGCACAGATACGCAGTATTTT.

The chain links TRBV19 to TRBJ1-5, with a weak D call TRBD1 (6 bases). V was clipped by 8 bases and J by 3 bases, with 20 bases between them. The CDR3 runs 16 residues. In germline, CDR1 is LNHDA, CDR2 SQIVND (reference sequence). The CDR3: CASRPQGVDTNQPQHF. In DNA, the CDR3 is TGTGCCAGTCGCCCACAGGGAGTGGATACCAATCAGCCCCAGCATTTT.

A remark on this clone: Sequence at one end of the junction differs from germline and may be a read error. V is TRBV7-9 and J is TRBJ2-4; D possibly uses TRBD1 or TRBD2 (5 bases each). The germline V gene encodes CDR1 SEHNR and CDR2 FQNEAQ (reference sequence). The CDR3 totals 17 residues. The CDR3: CSSSLGVGVTGKNIQYF. CDR3 DNA sequence: TGTTCCAGCAGCTTAGGGGTCGGGGTTACGGGCAAAAACATTCAGTACTTC.

The CDR3 sequence is CASSIGATNEKLFF. In DNA form, the CDR3 reads TGTGCCAGTAGTATCGGAGCAACTAATGAAAAACTGTTTTTT. The chain links TRBV19 to TRBJ1-4; D call uncertain. Trimming took 3 bases from V and 0 from J, leaving 5 bases between them. CDR3 length: 14 residues. Germline V lookup: CDR1 LNHDA, CDR2 SQIVND (reference sequence).

V is TRBV5-1 and J is TRBJ2-5; perhaps TRBD2 as D (5 bases). V shed 0 bases and J shed 5 bases, with 14 bases lying between them. CDR3 length: 15 amino acids. From germline, CDR1 is SGHRS and CDR2 YFSETQ. The CDR3 DNA is TGCGCCAGCAGCTTGGTTCCCGGGGTGGGTGAGACCCAGTACTTC. This sequence encodes CASSLVPGVGETQYF.

The chain links TRBV5-1 to TRBJ2-7; 9 nucleotides align to TRBD1. V gave up 0 bases and J gave up 5 bases; unmatched junction bases: 3. Germline loops: CDR1 SGHRS, CDR2 YFSETQ. The CDR3 sequence is 14 residues long. CDR3 nucleotides: TGCGCCAGCAGCTTGGGGACAGGGGTTAACGAGCAGTACTTC. Residues: CASSLGTGVNEQYF.

V usage is TRBV7-6 and J usage is TRBJ1-5; D ambiguous. CDR1 is SGHVS, CDR2 FNYEAQ, per germline. Trimming left V 2 bases short and J 8 bases short, with 22 bases between. The CDR3 contains 17 residues. CDR3 nucleotides: TGTGCCAGCAGCTTAAGGCAACCGGGATTCCCCTCAGAGCCCCAGCATTTT. It yields the protein CASSLRQPGFPSEPQHF. Combining the CDR3 with reference TRBV7-6 and TRBJ1-5 gives the whole variable domain GAGVSQSPRYKVTKRGQDVALRCDPISGHVSLYWYRQALGQGPEFLTYFNYEAQQDKSGLPNDRFSAERPEGSISTLTIQRTEQRDSAMYRCASSLRQPGFPSEPQHFGDGTRLSIL.

J is TRBJ1-6 and V is TRBV5-1; 7 nucleotides match TRBD1. The V gene end was trimmed by 4 bases and the J gene end by 4 bases; junction bases not matched to a gene: 8. CDR3 length: 16 amino acids. Germline V gene sequence: CDR1 SGHRS, CDR2 YFSETQ. DNA of the CDR3: TGCGCCAGCAGCACGACGGGACAGACTTATAATTCACCCCTCCACTTT. Translating it yields CASSTTGQTYNSPLHF. The variable domain in full, with the rest retrieved from reference TRBV5-1 and TRBJ1-6, is KAGVTQTPRYLIKTRGQQVTLSCSPISGHRSVSWYQQTPGQGLQFLFEYFSETQRNKGNFPGRFSGRQFSNSRSEMNVSTLELGDSALYLCASSTTGQTYNSPLHFGNGTRLTVT.

The chain couples TRBV5-1 to TRBJ2-3, with D maybe TRBD2 (6 bases). With 6 bases removed from V and 5 bases from J, the gap between germline ends came to 16 bases. The CDR3 loop spans 14 amino acids. The germline V gene has CDR1 SGHRS and CDR2 YFSETQ. In nucleotides, the CDR3 is TGCGCCAGCACGGGGGAGACATTCCTAGATACGCAGTATTTT. Protein sequence: CASTGETFLDTQYF.

This chain uses TRBV10-3 with TRBJ2-3; 8 nucleotides line up with TRBD1. The CDR3 consists of 14 residues. CDR1 and CDR2 from the germline V gene are ENHRY and SYGVKD. The V gene end was trimmed by 4 bases and the J gene end by 2 bases; junction bases not matched to a gene: 2. Written as DNA, the CDR3 is TGTGCCATCAGTGGGACAGGGCACACAGATACGCAGTATTTT. It is translated as CAISGTGHTDTQYF.

The chain joins TRBV19 to TRBJ2-5, with 11 bases matching TRBD2. This CDR3 is built from 13 residues. V shed 6 bases, J shed 5 bases, and the junction held 2 bases outside the gene matches. Germline CDR1 and CDR2: LNHDA and SQIVND (reference sequence). The CDR3 loop reads CASRLAGAETQYF. Written as DNA, the CDR3 is TGTGCCAGTAGACTAGCGGGGGCGGAGACCCAGTACTTC.

This sequence joins TRBV15 and TRBJ2-2; TRBD2 matches at 7 bases. Looked up from germline, CDR1 is LNHNV and CDR2 is YYDKDF (reference sequence). The CDR3 sequence is 15 residues long. Trimming removed 3 bases from V and 6 bases from J; junction bases left unmatched: 7. The CDR3 loop reads CATSSFSRGAGELFF. The CDR3 nucleotides are TGTGCCACCAGCAGTTTCTCCCGGGGGGCCGGGGAGCTGTTTTTT.

J is TRBJ2-7 and V is TRBV10-3; 11 positions match TRBD2. The germline V gene has CDR1 ENHRY and CDR2 SYGVKD. Trimming cost V 8 bases and J 1 base; bases outside gene matches: 1. The length of the CDR3 is 13 residues. The CDR3 loop reads CAIGTSGSYEQYF. CDR3 DNA: TGTGCCATCGGGACTAGCGGTTCCTACGAGCAGTACTTC.

The chain is built from TRBV5-1 and TRBJ1-4; D is undetermined. Trimming removed 3 bases at V and 3 bases at J, with 9 bases between. This CDR3 spans 14 amino acids. The germline V gene encodes CDR1 SGHRS and CDR2 YFSETQ. CDR3 DNA sequence: TGCGCCAGCAGCTATTCTAGAGCTAATGAAAAACTGTTTTTT. Translation: CASSYSRANEKLFF. The complete variable domain, with remaining parts taken from reference TRBV5-1 and TRBJ1-4, reads KAGVTQTPRYLIKTRGQQVTLSCSPISGHRSVSWYQQTPGQGLQFLFEYFSETQRNKGNFPGRFSGRQFSNSRSEMNVSTLELGDSALYLCASSYSRANEKLFFGSGTQLSVL.

This clone has just one count. The V gene is TRBV2, the J gene TRBJ2-3; D unclear. The CDR3 spans 18 residues. V was trimmed by 5 bases and J by 0 bases, leaving 21 bases between them. Per germline, CDR1 SNHLY and CDR2 FYNNEI. The CDR3 coding sequence is TGTGCCAGCAGTAAAGACATTCTGGCCCCCAGAAGCACAGATACGCAGTATTTT. This gives the protein CASSKDILAPRSTDTQYF. The full variable domain, its missing parts supplied by reference TRBV2 and TRBJ2-3, is EPEVTQTPSHQVTQMGQEVILRCVPISNHLYFYWYRQILGQKVEFLVSFYNNEISEKSEIFDDQFSVERPDGSNFTLKIRSTKLEDSAMYFCASSKDILAPRSTDTQYFGPGTRLTVL.